This TCR beta chain was obtained from a study of molecular identifiers for immune sequencing clone quantification. Germline V gene lookup returns CDR1 SGDLS and CDR2 YYNGEE. The CDR3 covers 16 residues. V was clipped by 1 base and J by 5 bases, with 17 bases between them. This clonotype was seen repeatedly, ten times or more. Methods described previously, with TCR primers listed, were used for bulk TCR libraries. In TCRdb, the PCR reads were re-called with MiXCR into one record per CDR3 protein. This table has about 640,000 distinct CDR3 sequences, 20% appearing once. The sample consisted of naive CD8+ T cells from blood, with Jurkat cell RNA spiked in. This sample's subset: FACS-sorted CD8+CD4-CCR7+CD45RA+ naive T cells. This TCR came from a human donor in good health. Some libraries in this study had Jurkat cell RNA spiked in. This sequence joins TRBV9 and TRBJ2-3; tentative D call: TRBD2 (6 bases). CDR3 in amino acids: CASSVWDSPAVDTQYF. CDR3 sequence (DNA): TGTGCCAGCAGCGTATGGGACTCCCCGGCGGTAGATACGCAGTATTTT.